The 16 T cell receptor beta chains below were found in one sample sequenced in a study of regulatory T cells in long-lasting Graves disease. Noted time point: newly diagnosed GD, antithyroid drugs for less than 3 months. PBMCs provided the RNA from which the TCR library was made. In building TCR beta libraries, iRepertoire HTBI primers were used together with Arm-PCR of CDR3 regions. Each CDR3 protein gets one entry after TCRdb re-called the multiplex PCR reads with MiXCR. The sample has over 500,000 distinct CDR3 sequences, 15% to 20% seen once. These same data were also listed under a study on T cells in Graves' hyperthyroidism and ophthalmopathy.

The starting material was peripheral blood mononuclear cells (PBMCs), obtained at new diagnosis, from a patient treated with antithyroid drugs. These receptors were obtained from a man younger than 35 with Graves disease.

This clonotype was observed many times. The genes are TRBV28 and TRBJ2-3, with 11 bases identical to TRBD2. This CDR3 contains 16 residues. V lost 4 bases and J lost 3; bases outside the gene matches: 6. Germline V gene lookup returns CDR1 MDHEN and CDR2 SYDVKM. The CDR3 here is CASSSRGTSGTDTQYF. Written as DNA, the CDR3 is TGTGCCAGCAGTTCCCGCGGGACTAGCGGTACAGATACGCAGTATTTT.

This clonotype was found many times. The V call is TRBV28, the J call TRBJ1-6; 9 nucleotides agree with TRBD1. The CDR3 runs 16 residues. Per germline, CDR1 MDHEN and CDR2 SYDVKM. With V trimmed by 3 bases and J by 7 bases, 7 bases remained unmatched. The CDR3 here is CASSFGTGSPNSPLHF. The CDR3 bases are TGTGCCAGCAGTTTCGGGACAGGGAGTCCCAATTCACCCCTCCACTTT.

This clonotype was observed at least ten times. This chain links TRBV7-6 with TRBJ2-1; possible D gene TRBD1, 5 bases. Trimming took off 2 bases at V and 9 bases at J, with 17 bases between the two ends. The CDR3 loop spans 15 amino acids. The germline V gene has CDR1 SGHVS and CDR2 FNYEAQ. The CDR3, as DNA: TGTGCCAGCAGCTTAAGTCAGTCTCAGCAGGGTGAGCAGTTCTTC. It yields the protein CASSLSQSQQGEQFF.

The genes are TRBV30 and TRBJ1-1; perhaps TRBD1 as D (5 bases). This CDR3 has 12 residues. In germline, CDR1 is GTSNPN, CDR2 SVGIG (reference sequence). The ends were cut back, 6 bases at V and 0 bases at J, with 8 bases in the middle. The CDR3 here is CACGGLNTEAFF. In DNA, the CDR3 is TGTGCCTGTGGGGGTTTGAACACTGAAGCTTTCTTT.

This clonotype was detected a few times. The chain couples TRBV5-4 to TRBJ1-2, with no clear D. The CDR3 totals 15 residues. CDR1 is SGHNT and CDR2 is YYREEE in the germline V gene (reference sequence). V lost 0 bases to trimming and J lost 3 bases, with 12 bases between them. The CDR3 DNA sequence: TGTGCCAGCAGCTTGGCCGCCGAGACTTACTATGGCTACACCTTC. As protein: CASSLAAETYYGYTF.

This clonotype came up many times. This chain links TRBV12-3 or TRBV12-4 with TRBJ1-5; D gene uncertain. This CDR3 is 13 amino acids long. V shed 2 bases and J shed 9 bases, with 11 bases lying between them. CDR3 protein: CASSLTFPRPQHF. DNA of the CDR3: TGTGCCAGCAGTTTAACATTTCCCCGGCCCCAGCATTTT.

The V gene is TRBV12-3 or TRBV12-4, the J gene TRBJ2-1; 8 bases are shared with TRBD2. J was trimmed by 0 bases and V by 4 bases; bases with no gene match: 5. This CDR3 comprises 16 residues. CDR3 coding DNA: TGTGCCAGCAGTTCCCATAGCGGGAACTCCTACAATGAGCAGTTCTTC. Its protein is CASSSHSGNSYNEQFF.

V gene TRBV20-1 combines with J gene TRBJ2-3; 8 bases map to TRBD1. After removal of 4 bases from V and 6 bases from J, the junction contained 12 bases not matched to a gene. The germline gives CDR1 DFQATT, CDR2 SNEGSKA (reference sequence). This CDR3 contains 15 residues. The CDR3 spells CSAIDGTGPGDTQYF. Written as DNA, the CDR3 is TGCAGTGCTATCGATGGGACAGGCCCCGGGGATACGCAGTATTTT.

The chain recombines TRBV30 with TRBJ1-6, with D maybe TRBD1 (6 bases). The CDR3 is made up of 13 amino acids. Per germline, CDR1 GTSNPN and CDR2 SVGIG (reference sequence). Trimming removed 5 bases from V and 5 bases from J, with 10 bases in between. In DNA form, the CDR3 reads TGTGCCTGGGAGACAGGAGATAATTCACCCCTCCACTTT. Translating gives CAWETGDNSPLHF.

This clonotype was recorded only once. Only one base separates this from a far larger clonotype, so it likely reflects a read error. The chain combines TRBV3-1 with TRBJ2-1; 11 bases match TRBD2. Germline V gene lookup returns CDR1 LGHDT and CDR2 YNNKEL (reference sequence). V shed 4 bases, J shed 1 base, and the junction held 6 bases outside the gene matches. The CDR3 spans 17 residues. CDR3 region: CASSPTSGSLSYNEQFF. The CDR3 DNA sequence: TGTGCCAGCAGCCCCACTAGCGGGAGTCTTTCCTACAATGAGCAGTTCTTC.

The J gene is TRBJ1-4, the V gene TRBV7-2, with D maybe TRBD1 (6 bases). V lost 5 bases and J 10 bases, leaving 26 bases between the germline ends. The CDR3 length is 17 residues. Germline V lookup: CDR1 SGHTA, CDR2 FQGNSA. The CDR3 sequence is CASSPYLSLGGPGKLFF. The CDR3 nucleotides are TGTGCCAGCAGCCCCTATCTGTCGCTGGGGGGGCCGGGAAAACTGTTTTTT.

This clonotype was counted at least ten times. J is TRBJ1-1 and V is TRBV12-3 or TRBV12-4; D is uncertain. Trimming left V 6 bases short and J 1 base short, with 9 bases between. This CDR3 spans 13 amino acids. The CDR3 DNA follows: TGTGCCAGCAGCCGGGCCGCGAACACTGAAGCTTTCTTT. This translates into CASSRAANTEAFF.

This clonotype was observed many times. The gene calls are TRBV7-2 and TRBJ1-2, with D uncertain. Germline CDR1 reads SGHTA; CDR2 reads FQGNSA. The CDR3 has 13 residues. V lost 5 bases, J lost 8 bases, and 15 bases lay in between. This CDR3 is CASSVGGFSGYTF. The CDR3 nucleotides are TGTGCCAGCAGCGTCGGCGGGTTTAGCGGCTACACCTTC.

This clonotype has at least ten counts. The V gene is TRBV27, the J gene TRBJ2-7; D might be TRBD2 (5 bases). V was shortened by 4 bases and J by 0 bases, with 16 bases between the two germline ends. Germline assignment: CDR1 MNHEY and CDR2 SMNVEV (reference sequence). The CDR3 totals 16 residues. The CDR3 loop is CASSYLGVTSSYEQYF. The CDR3 DNA reads as TGTGCCAGCAGTTACCTCGGGGTCACTAGCTCCTACGAGCAGTACTTC.

In this sample, this clonotype turned up many times. This rearrangement joins TRBV7-9 to TRBJ2-7, with unresolved D. Germline V gene sequence: CDR1 SEHNR, CDR2 FQNEAQ (reference sequence). Trimming left V 5 bases short and J 1 base short, with 15 bases between. The CDR3 covers 15 residues. The DNA of the CDR3 is TGTGCCAGCAGCCTCAGCAGGCCCCGATCCTACGAGCAGTACTTC. This translates into CASSLSRPRSYEQYF.

This clonotype came up a few times. The chain carries TRBV5-4 and TRBJ2-1, with D maybe TRBD2 (6 bases). Trimming removed 0 bases from V and 3 bases from J, with 13 bases in between. In germline, CDR1 is SGHNT, CDR2 YYREEE (reference sequence). The CDR3 extends over 16 amino acids. CDR3 in amino acids: CASSLAGLAVYNEQFF. CDR3 coding DNA: TGTGCCAGCAGCTTGGCTGGGTTAGCGGTCTACAATGAGCAGTTCTTC. Full variable domain (missing parts from reference TRBV5-4 and TRBJ2-1): ETGVTQSPTHLIKTRGQQVTLRCSSQSGHNTVSWYQQALGQGPQFIFQYYREEENGRGNFPPRFSGLQFPNYSSELNVNALELDDSALYLCASSLAGLAVYNEQFFGPGTRLTVL.